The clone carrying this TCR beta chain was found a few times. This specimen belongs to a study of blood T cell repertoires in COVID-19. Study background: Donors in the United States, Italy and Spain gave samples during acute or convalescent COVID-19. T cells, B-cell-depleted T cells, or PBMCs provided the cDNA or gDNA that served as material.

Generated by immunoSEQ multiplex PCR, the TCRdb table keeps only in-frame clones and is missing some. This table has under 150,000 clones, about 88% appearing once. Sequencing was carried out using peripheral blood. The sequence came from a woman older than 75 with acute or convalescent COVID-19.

The CDR3 here is CASSPRAEYNSPLHF. The CDR3 DNA reads TGCGCCAGCAGCCCGAGGGCAGAGTATAATTCACCCCTCCACTTT. This chain joins TRBV5-1 and TRBJ1-6; D unresolved. The CDR3 contains 15 residues. Trimming took off 4 bases at V and 4 bases at J, with 12 bases between the two ends. Germline CDR1 and CDR2: SGHRS and YFSETQ.